Following are 6 T cell receptor beta chains from one sample sequenced in a study of blood T cell repertoires in COVID-19. TCRdb's table, derived via immunoSEQ multiplex PCR, lists solely in-frame clones and lacks some. The sample contains about 170,000 clones, about 86% of which appear only once. Sequencing input: peripheral blood. The receptor set was obtained from a woman aged 60-75 years with COVID-19, enrolled during active disease.

The gene calls are TRBV5-1 and TRBJ2-7, with 14 bases lining up with TRBD2. This CDR3 region has 15 residues. Germline-derived CDR1 and CDR2 are SGHRS and YFSETQ. The trim removed 4 bases at V and 6 bases at J, leaving 6 bases unmatched. The CDR3, as DNA: TGCGCCAGCAGCCTCGGACTAGCGGGAGGAACCGAGCAGTACTTC. It translates to CASSLGLAGGTEQYF.

V gene TRBV5-1 combines with J gene TRBJ1-4; D remains ambiguous. CDR1 and CDR2 (germline): SGHRS, YFSETQ. The CDR3 has 14 amino acids. Trimming removed 0 bases at V and 5 bases at J, with 8 bases between. Here the CDR3 DNA reads TGCGCCAGCAGCTTGGGTGGAGGGAATGAAAAACTGTTTTTT. Protein product: CASSLGGGNEKLFF.

The chain joins TRBV12-3 or TRBV12-4 to TRBJ2-1, with D unresolved. The CDR3 extends over 12 amino acids. V was clipped by 2 bases and J by 6 bases, with 5 bases between them. The CDR3 DNA reads as TGTGCCAGCAGTTTAACGCGCAATGAGCAGTTCTTC. It translates to CASSLTRNEQFF.

The V call is TRBV5-6, the J call TRBJ2-7; 10 bases are a match to TRBD1. The CDR3 runs 13 residues. Germline V gene sequence: CDR1 SGHDT, CDR2 YYEEEE. J gave up 6 bases and V 4 bases, and 4 bases lay outside the gene matches. The CDR3 DNA is TGTGCCAGCAGCACCGGGACAGGGGTCGAGCAGTACTTC. It is translated as CASSTGTGVEQYF.

The V and J genes are TRBV4-2 and TRBJ2-1; 7 bases align to TRBD2. This CDR3 spans 15 amino acids. The germline V gene has CDR1 LGHNA and CDR2 YNFKEQ. V dropped 8 bases and J dropped 0; count of bases not matched to a gene: 7. CDR3 amino acids: CASQREGSSYNEQFF. CDR3 bases: TGTGCCAGCCAGAGGGAGGGAAGCTCCTACAATGAGCAGTTCTTC.

The rearrangement joins TRBV28 to TRBJ1-5; no clear D. V was clipped by 1 base and J by 0 bases, with 7 bases between them. The CDR3 runs 15 residues. In germline, CDR1 is MDHEN, CDR2 SYDVKM. The CDR3 DNA is TGTGCCAGCAGTTTATCTGCACATAGCAATCAGCCCCAGCATTTT. Protein product: CASSLSAHSNQPQHF.